One sample yielded the 14 T cell receptor beta chains listed below, sequenced in a study of blood T cell repertoires in COVID-19. Generated by immunoSEQ multiplex PCR, the TCRdb table keeps only in-frame clones and is missing some. The sample holds about 160,000 clones, about 85% seen once. Sequencing was done on a sample of PBMCs or T cells enriched from blood (not recorded which). The receptors come from a woman in her forties or fifties who had recovered from COVID-19.

On this clone: The identical CDR3 is also encoded by other nucleotide sequences in the sample. This rearrangement joins TRBV18 to TRBJ2-7; TRBD1 might be the D (7 bases). CDR1 and CDR2 from the germline V gene are KGHSH and LQKENI. The V gene lost 4 bases and the J gene lost 2 bases, with 12 bases spanning the gap. This CDR3 is 14 amino acids long. CDR3 in DNA: TGTGCCAGCTCACGGGGGGACAGAGCCTACGAGCAGTACTTC. This gives the protein CASSRGDRAYEQYF.

The V and J genes are TRBV7-2 and TRBJ1-3, with D maybe TRBD1 (5 bases). V was pared by 1 base and J by 1 base, with 11 bases between. The germline V gene encodes CDR1 SGHTA and CDR2 FQGNSA. The CDR3 spans 16 residues. CDR3 coding DNA: TGTGCCAGCAGCTTAGGGGGGGTTCGTTCTGGAAACACCATATATTTT. Translated, it gives CASSLGGVRSGNTIYF.

The gene calls are TRBV28 and TRBJ1-1, with 10 bases aligning to TRBD1. The V and J ends lost 0 bases and 4 bases, in that order; junction bases with no gene match: 2. Looked up from germline, CDR1 is MDHEN and CDR2 is SYDVKM. The CDR3 has 15 amino acids. CDR3 residues: CASSLWTGGGTEAFF. The DNA of the CDR3 is TGTGCCAGCAGTTTATGGACAGGGGGCGGCACTGAAGCTTTCTTT.

The V gene is TRBV5-1, the J gene TRBJ1-1; TRBD1 matches at 7 bases. The CDR3 runs to 14 residues. Germline V gene data show CDR1 as SGHRS and CDR2 as YFSETQ. V shed 4 bases and J 1 base; nucleotides not matched to a gene: 4. The CDR3: CASSAGTANTEAFF. The DNA of the CDR3 is TGCGCCAGCAGCGCGGGGACAGCGAACACTGAAGCTTTCTTT.

This clone was counted a few times. The chain is built from TRBV4-3 and TRBJ2-5; 10 nucleotides match TRBD2. The V and J ends lost 3 bases and 9 bases, in that order; junction bases with no gene match: 22. This CDR3 contains 19 residues. Germline V lookup: CDR1 LGHNA, CDR2 YSLEER. CDR3 in DNA: TGCGCCAGCAGCCAGTCACAGGGTATGCGGACTAGCGGCCCGGGGGCCCAGTACTTC. Translation gives CASSQSQGMRTSGPGAQYF.

The V call is TRBV2, the J call TRBJ1-2; weak D call: TRBD1 (5 bases). Germline lookup yields CDR1 SNHLY and CDR2 FYNNEI. The CDR3 sequence is 19 residues long. Trimming shortened V by 1 base and J by 4 bases, and 25 bases separated the two germline ends. CDR3 in amino acids: CASSEGWVYGRDRRYGYTF. In DNA, the CDR3 is TGTGCCAGCAGTGAAGGGTGGGTCTATGGGCGAGACAGACGCTATGGCTACACCTTC.

This clone was seen only once. The chain joins TRBV24-1 to TRBJ1-6, with D perhaps matching TRBD1 (5 bases). The germline V gene encodes CDR1 KGHDR and CDR2 SFDVKD. Deletions cut 4 bases from V and 6 bases from J, with 9 bases between. This CDR3 is 14 amino acids long. CDR3 residues: CATSDGHPNSPLHF. Here the CDR3 DNA reads TGTGCCACCAGTGACGGACATCCTAATTCACCCCTCCACTTT.

The genes are TRBV5-1 and TRBJ2-5, with 10 bases identical to TRBD2. The junction had 4 bases not matched to a gene; V was cut back by 1 base and J by 4 bases. The CDR3 sequence is 15 residues long. Per germline, CDR1 SGHRS and CDR2 YFSETQ. The CDR3 DNA reads TGCGCCAGCAGCTTGTCCCTAGCGGGAGTAGAGACCCAGTACTTC. Protein sequence: CASSLSLAGVETQYF.

This clone was seen only a few times. The chain uses TRBV20-1 and TRBJ1-1; a weak D match, TRBD1 (6 bases). The CDR3 sequence is 13 residues long. The ends were cut back, 3 bases at V and 5 bases at J, with 13 bases in the middle. Germline CDR1 is DFQATT and CDR2 is SNEGSKA (reference sequence). CDR3 nucleotide sequence: TGCAGTGCTAGTTCGGCAGGGGAAACTGAAGCTTTCTTT. The encoded protein is CSASSAGETEAFF.

V usage is TRBV11-3 and J usage is TRBJ1-1; TRBD1 is a possible D gene (6 bases). The CDR3 is 14 amino acids. Germline CDR1 is SGHNT and CDR2 is YENEEA. Trimming took 5 bases from V and 0 from J, leaving 10 bases between them. CDR3 sequence (DNA): TGTGCCAGCAGCCCGGGGGGGCTGAACACTGAAGCTTTCTTT. It translates to CASSPGGLNTEAFF.

The V call is TRBV29-1, the J call TRBJ2-2; 8 nucleotides align to TRBD1. CDR3 length equals 14 residues. Germline V gene sequence: CDR1 SQVTM, CDR2 ANQGSEA. After removal of 6 bases from V and 5 bases from J, the junction contained 8 bases not matched to a gene. The CDR3 reads CSVAHRGWTGELFF. In DNA form, the CDR3 reads TGCAGCGTCGCCCACAGGGGGTGGACCGGGGAGCTGTTTTTT.

The chain couples TRBV6-5 to TRBJ2-3, with D tentatively TRBD2 (6 bases). The germline CDR1 and CDR2 sequences are MNHEY and SVGAGI. Trimming left V 11 bases short and J 0 bases short, with 18 bases between. The CDR3 totals 15 residues. CDR3 DNA: TGTGCCCTCGCCTTGGGGGGTGCGAGCACAGATACGCAGTATTTT. Translating it yields CALALGGASTDTQYF.

This clone has only a few counts. V usage is TRBV18 and J usage is TRBJ1-1; 8 positions agree with TRBD1. Looked up from germline, CDR1 is KGHSH and CDR2 is LQKENI. The V and J ends lost 1 base and 4 bases, in that order; junction bases with no gene match: 8. The CDR3 is 16 amino acids. Here the CDR3 DNA reads TGTGCCAGCTCACCACTGGTTGGACAGGGACGCACTGAAGCTTTCTTT. This encodes CASSPLVGQGRTEAFF.

V and J are TRBV9 and TRBJ2-5; tentative D call: TRBD1 (6 bases). The CDR3 is 14 amino acids. V was shortened by 6 bases and J by 5 bases, with 17 bases between the two germline ends. Germline loops: CDR1 SGDLS, CDR2 YYNGEE. DNA for the CDR3: TGTGCCAGCACCCGAACCCAGGGGTCCGAGACCCAGTACTTC. The encoded protein is CASTRTQGSETQYF.